This TCR beta chain was recorded in a study of blood T cell repertoires in COVID-19. Study details: Collection of acute and convalescent COVID-19 samples took place in the United States, Italy and Spain.

The junction had 9 bases not matched to a gene; V was cut back by 1 base and J by 7 bases. The CDR3 length is 17 residues. Germline-derived CDR1 and CDR2 are SGHDN and FVKESK. Authors' analysis steps: The assay estimated nucleated cells by amplifying reference gene primers. The table came from immunoSEQ multiplex PCR; TCRdb's copy has only in-frame clones and leaves some out. That table supplies the V and J calls and clone size; D and trimming were determined from the DNA. The sample shows about 300,000 clones, 80% to 90% of them seen only once. Participants spanned ages about 18 to 90 years and resided in over 20 US areas. Participant-given clinical history determined each cohort assignment.

The material sequenced was PBMCs or T cells enriched from blood (not recorded which). The receptor comes from a man aged 25-45 years who had recovered from COVID-19. V gene TRBV14 combines with J gene TRBJ1-6, with 8 bases identical to TRBD1. CDR3 protein: CASSQVGRGRGNSPLHF. The CDR3 DNA sequence: TGTGCCAGCAGCCAAGTAGGCAGGGGGCGCGGGAATTCACCCCTCCACTTT.